A single sample gave rise to the 20 T cell receptor beta chains below, sequenced in a study of T-cell reconstitution after alpha-beta-depleted transplantation in children. Unique molecular identifiers were incorporated when the TCRbeta library was constructed. TCRdb called the PCR reads again in MiXCR, with one record for every CDR3 protein. The sample lists about 110,000 distinct CDR3 sequences, roughly 6.1% seen once, with about 23% in the top ten. This specimen was PBMCs, mostly from graft donor cells, taken 360 days after TCRalphabeta/CD19-depleted stem cell transplant. Receptors were obtained from a male patient aged 2 to 10 who had a stem cell transplant for acute lymphoblastic leukemia, so the T cells may come from the graft donor.

This clonotype was seen a handful of times. V usage is TRBV11-2 and J usage is TRBJ2-3, with a possible D match to TRBD2 (9 bases). The CDR3 extends over 18 amino acids. CDR1 is SGHAT and CDR2 is FQNNGV in the germline V gene. V was trimmed by 7 bases and J by 0 bases, leaving 23 bases between them. The CDR3 spells CASTLRGRGGWSTDTQYF. The DNA for the CDR3 is TGTGCCAGCACCCTCAGGGGGCGGGGGGGCTGGAGCACAGATACGCAGTATTTT.

The rearrangement links TRBV6-5 to TRBJ2-5, with D uncertain. The CDR3 loop spans 15 amino acids. Germline lookup yields CDR1 MNHEY and CDR2 SVGAGI. Between the trimmed V and J ends, which lost 0 bases and 1 base, there was a span of 9 bases. The CDR3 bases are TGTGCCAGCAGTTACTCGGCAGGTTTCCAAGAGACCCAGTACTTC. Translating gives CASSYSAGFQETQYF.

This clonotype was recorded many times. The chain has TRBV5-1 and TRBJ2-1; 8 bases agree with TRBD1. The trim removed 4 bases at V and 3 bases at J, leaving 6 bases unmatched. The CDR3 has 15 residues. Germline V CDR1 and CDR2: SGHRS, YFSETQ. The CDR3 DNA sequence: TGCGCCAGCAGCCCGACGGACAGGGTCTACAATGAGCAGTTCTTC. It specifies CASSPTDRVYNEQFF.

This clonotype was seen ten or more times. DNA for the CDR3: TGTGCCAGCAGCGTAGAGGGGGGCCCACCATTTAATGAAAAACTGTTTTTT. Its translation: CASSVEGGPPFNEKLFF. J is TRBJ1-4 and V is TRBV9, with a possible D match to TRBD1 (6 bases). The germline V and J ends were trimmed by 0 bases and 4 bases, with 16 bases remaining between them. The CDR3 runs 17 residues. Germline V lookup: CDR1 SGDLS, CDR2 YYNGEE.

The chain combines TRBV7-9 with TRBJ1-2, with D unresolved. In germline, CDR1 is SEHNR, CDR2 FQNEAQ (reference sequence). The CDR3 is 15 amino acids. V gave up 1 base and J gave up 2 bases, with 11 bases separating them. The CDR3 is CASSLGRRPNYGYTF. For the CDR3, the DNA is TGTGCCAGCAGCTTAGGGAGAAGGCCCAACTATGGCTACACCTTC.

This clonotype was counted between two and nine times. The chain joins TRBV4-2 to TRBJ1-2; D unresolved. This CDR3 is built from 14 residues. Trimming took 1 base from V and 4 from J, leaving 10 bases between them. The germline V gene has CDR1 LGHNA and CDR2 YNFKEQ. CDR3 loop: CASSQAPILYGYTF. CDR3 bases: TGTGCCAGCAGCCAAGCGCCCATCCTCTATGGCTACACCTTC.

The table lists this clonotype with many counts. V and J are TRBV29-1 and TRBJ2-1; D remains unclear. The ends were cut back, 7 bases at V and 10 bases at J, with 11 bases in the middle. CDR3 length equals 10 residues. Germline V gene lookup returns CDR1 SQVTM and CDR2 ANQGSEA. CDR3 bases: TGCAGCGCCCTCGGTTGGGAGCAGTTCTTC. It specifies CSALGWEQFF.

This clonotype was observed at least ten times. The chain links TRBV4-3 to TRBJ2-1, with 11 bases that match TRBD2. Germline V gives CDR1 LGHNA, CDR2 YSLEER. V lost 2 bases, J lost 6 bases, and 9 bases stayed unmatched. There are 17 residues in the CDR3. The CDR3 sequence is CASSQPSSGRKANEQFF. For the CDR3, the DNA is TGCGCCAGCAGCCAACCTTCTAGCGGGAGGAAGGCCAATGAGCAGTTCTTC.

This clonotype was observed a few times. The J gene is TRBJ2-7, the V gene TRBV6-2 or TRBV6-3; tentatively, D is TRBD1 (6 bases). Between the trimmed V and J ends, which lost 8 bases and 3 bases, there was a span of 20 bases. The CDR3 consists of 15 residues. Germline V CDR1 and CDR2: MNHEY, SVGEGT. CDR3 protein: CASWTPGAYYYEQYF. CDR3 DNA: TGTGCCAGCTGGACTCCAGGGGCCTACTACTACGAGCAGTACTTC.

This clonotype was seen more than once but under ten times. This chain connects TRBV9 to TRBJ2-7; no clear D gene. V was cut by 2 bases and J by 3 bases, with 9 bases left in between. The CDR3 runs to 13 residues. Germline V gene lookup returns CDR1 SGDLS and CDR2 YYNGEE. The DNA of the CDR3 is TGTGCCAGCAGCGTGGGCACCAACTACGAGCAGTACTTC. Translation: CASSVGTNYEQYF.

The sample holds many counts of this clonotype. The J gene is TRBJ2-7, the V gene TRBV11-2, with TRBD2 identical over 7 bases. The V gene's germline CDR1 is SGHAT and CDR2 FQNNGV. The CDR3 covers 15 residues. The J segment lost 3 bases and the V segment lost 5 bases, leaving 10 bases of the junction unmatched. The CDR3 sequence is CASSERGRALYEQYF. The CDR3 coding sequence is TGTGCCAGCAGCGAGAGAGGGAGGGCCCTCTACGAGCAGTACTTC.

There are many counts of this clonotype. The chain carries TRBV28 and TRBJ1-4; D remains unclear. V was clipped by 2 bases and J by 7 bases, with 5 bases between them. This CDR3 spans 12 amino acids. Germline V gives CDR1 MDHEN, CDR2 SYDVKM. The CDR3 here is CASSLVGEKLFF. CDR3 bases: TGTGCCAGCAGTTTAGTGGGTGAAAAACTGTTTTTT.

This clonotype was counted many times. The CDR3 loop reads CATSSTVNTGELFF. CDR3 nucleotides: TGTGCCACCAGTTCCACGGTGAACACCGGGGAGCTGTTTTTT. The V and J genes are TRBV24-1 and TRBJ2-2; D is uncertain. V was shortened by 6 bases and J by 1 base, with 8 bases between the two germline ends. There are 14 residues in the CDR3. Germline V gene sequence: CDR1 KGHDR, CDR2 SFDVKD.

The table lists this clonotype with many counts. The chain has TRBV4-2 and TRBJ2-4; 10 nucleotides agree with TRBD1. The V gene's germline CDR1 is LGHNA and CDR2 YNFKEQ. The CDR3 contains 15 residues. Germline trimming cut 4 bases from V and 8 bases from J; bases unmatched to any gene: 8. The CDR3 sequence is CASSPNPGTGDIQYF. CDR3 coding DNA: TGTGCCAGCAGCCCCAATCCGGGGACAGGGGACATTCAGTACTTC.

This clonotype has just a few counts. The genes are TRBV21-1 and TRBJ2-5. TRBV21-1 counts as a pseudogene. The CDR3 length is 11 residues. In nucleotides, the CDR3 is TGTGCCAGCAGCAAAGCAGAGACCCAGTACTTC. Translating gives CASSKAETQYF.

This clonotype was observed at least ten times. This chain links TRBV11-2 with TRBJ2-3; 7 nucleotides align to TRBD2. Germline loops: CDR1 SGHAT, CDR2 FQNNGV. The junction had 7 bases not matched to a gene; V was cut back by 3 bases and J by 4 bases. There are 15 residues in the CDR3. The CDR3 is CASSLSGVNADTQYF. The DNA for the CDR3 is TGTGCCAGCAGCTTGAGCGGGGTGAACGCAGATACGCAGTATTTT.

This clonotype was picked up many times. The chain links TRBV29-1 to TRBJ2-2, with TRBD2 matching over 10 bases. This CDR3 is built from 16 residues. Trimming at V came to 0 bases and at J to 4 bases, leaving 5 bases not matched to a gene. Germline CDR1 SQVTM, CDR2 ANQGSEA. CDR3 amino acids: CSVEDGLAGVTGELFF. CDR3 bases: TGCAGCGTTGAAGATGGGCTAGCGGGAGTCACCGGGGAGCTGTTTTTT.

This clonotype has a count of ten or more. This rearrangement joins TRBV12-3 or TRBV12-4 to TRBJ2-3; D ambiguous. Trimming shortened V by 1 base and J by 2 bases, and 7 bases separated the two germline ends. This CDR3 contains 14 residues. As DNA, the CDR3 is TGTGCCAGCAGTTTAGGGGCTTACACAGATACGCAGTATTTT. It is translated as CASSLGAYTDTQYF.

This clonotype was observed at least ten times. J is TRBJ2-5 and V is TRBV6-5; no reliable D call. Trimming took 2 bases from V and 4 from J, leaving 2 bases between them. CDR3 length: 11 amino acids. The germline V gene encodes CDR1 MNHEY and CDR2 SVGAGI. CDR3 loop: CASSYGETQYF. The CDR3 nucleotides read TGTGCCAGCAGTTACGGAGAGACCCAGTACTTC.

This clonotype came up many times. The CDR3 DNA is TGTGCCAGCAGTTTCGGACTGGTCTACGAGCAGTACTTC. Translating it yields CASSFGLVYEQYF. The V gene is TRBV28, the J gene TRBJ2-7; D perhaps matches TRBD2 (5 bases). With 3 bases removed from V and 3 bases from J, the gap between germline ends came to 9 bases. The CDR3 has 13 residues. Germline lookup yields CDR1 MDHEN and CDR2 SYDVKM.